The entry below describes one TCR beta chain. Its antigen is still unknown. This sample was taken from a study of response to subunit inactivated influenza vaccine. TCRdb analysed the RT-PCR reads with MiXCR anew, one entry per CDR3 protein. The data hold some 500,000 distinct CDR3 sequences, with 25% observed a single time. V lost 5 bases, J lost 3 bases, and 12 bases lay in between. CDR1 and CDR2 (germline): SGHAT, FQNNGV. The CDR3 consists of 14 residues. Findings of the study overall: New T cells are recruited in small numbers by each seasonal influenza vaccination, according to the authors' suggestion.

The receptor's source is a middle-aged man who received an inactivated influenza vaccine. This chain connects TRBV11-2 to TRBJ2-3, with D unclear. This material consisted of CD4+ T cells sorted from PBMCs, taken 4 to 6 days after vaccination. Here the CDR3 DNA reads TGTGCCAGCAGCCGCACGTTCAAAACAGATACGCAGTATTTT. It is translated as CASSRTFKTDTQYF.